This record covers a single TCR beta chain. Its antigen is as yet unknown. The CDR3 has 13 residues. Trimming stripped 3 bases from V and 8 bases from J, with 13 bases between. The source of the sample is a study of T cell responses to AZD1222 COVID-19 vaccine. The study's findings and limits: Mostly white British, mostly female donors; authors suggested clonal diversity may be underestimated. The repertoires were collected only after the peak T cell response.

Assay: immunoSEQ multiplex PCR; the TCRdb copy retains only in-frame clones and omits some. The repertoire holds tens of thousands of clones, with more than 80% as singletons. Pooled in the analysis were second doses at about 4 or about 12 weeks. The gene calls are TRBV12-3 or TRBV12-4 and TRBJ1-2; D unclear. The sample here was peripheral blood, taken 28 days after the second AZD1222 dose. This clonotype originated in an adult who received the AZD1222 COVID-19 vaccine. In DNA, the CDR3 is TGTGCCAGCAGTTTTCGGCAGAATAGCGGCTACACCTTC. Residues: CASSFRQNSGYTF.